This TCR beta chain comes out of a study of identical twins. Addition of a universal primer site occurred through template switching, and cDNA carried unique molecular identifiers. TCRdb redid the calling of the 5' RACE reads with MiXCR, one entry per CDR3 protein. The sample shows 700,000 or so distinct CDR3 sequences, less than 10% of them seen only once. Germline CDR1 is SQVTM and CDR2 is ANQGSEA. V was cut by 6 bases and J by 7 bases, with 15 bases left in between. The CDR3 has 12 residues. These data also featured in a second study, about yellow fever vaccine responses in identical twins.

The V and J genes are TRBV29-1 and TRBJ1-1, with D possibly being TRBD1 (6 bases). Sequencing used PBMCs. This TCR was recovered from a woman between 18 and 30 years old in good health. CDR3 nucleotide sequence: TGCAGCGTAGTAACAGGGCTAATTGAAGCTTTCTTT. Residues: CSVVTGLIEAFF.